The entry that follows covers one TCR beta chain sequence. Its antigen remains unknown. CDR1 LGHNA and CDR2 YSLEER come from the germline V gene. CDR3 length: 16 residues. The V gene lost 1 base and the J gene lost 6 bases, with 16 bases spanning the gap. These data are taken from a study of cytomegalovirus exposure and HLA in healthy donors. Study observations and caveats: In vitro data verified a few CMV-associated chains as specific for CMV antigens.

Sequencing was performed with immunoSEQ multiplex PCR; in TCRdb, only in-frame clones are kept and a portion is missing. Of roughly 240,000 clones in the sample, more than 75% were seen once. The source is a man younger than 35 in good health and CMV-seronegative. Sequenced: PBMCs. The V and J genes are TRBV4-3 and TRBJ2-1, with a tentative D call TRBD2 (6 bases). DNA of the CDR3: TGCGCCAGCAGCCAAGCTGGAGGGGATTTTGCCAATGAGCAGTTCTTC. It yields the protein CASSQAGGDFANEQFF.